The T cell receptor (beta chain) described here comes from a study of response to subunit inactivated influenza vaccine. Comment on this clonotype: Its antigen is currently unknown.

TCRdb independently ran MiXCR on the RT-PCR reads; one entry per CDR3 protein. This repertoire shows fewer than 800,000 distinct CDR3 sequences, approximately 14% found once; its top ten account for roughly 10%. Study conclusions and caveats: Few new T cells, the authors suggested, are recruited by each seasonal influenza vaccination.

The V end was cut by 6 bases, the J end by 3 bases, with 12 bases between. Germline V CDR1 and CDR2: MNHEY, SVGEGT. The CDR3 runs 14 residues. This sequence joins TRBV6-2 or TRBV6-3 and TRBJ2-1; D remains ambiguous. The sample was PBMCs from blood, taken roughly 12 days after vaccination. This sequence was found in a man aged 50 to 60 who received an inactivated influenza vaccine. CDR3 sequence (DNA): TGTGCCAGCAGCGGGCTCGATCGCTACAATGAGCAGTTCTTC. It encodes CASSGLDRYNEQFF.